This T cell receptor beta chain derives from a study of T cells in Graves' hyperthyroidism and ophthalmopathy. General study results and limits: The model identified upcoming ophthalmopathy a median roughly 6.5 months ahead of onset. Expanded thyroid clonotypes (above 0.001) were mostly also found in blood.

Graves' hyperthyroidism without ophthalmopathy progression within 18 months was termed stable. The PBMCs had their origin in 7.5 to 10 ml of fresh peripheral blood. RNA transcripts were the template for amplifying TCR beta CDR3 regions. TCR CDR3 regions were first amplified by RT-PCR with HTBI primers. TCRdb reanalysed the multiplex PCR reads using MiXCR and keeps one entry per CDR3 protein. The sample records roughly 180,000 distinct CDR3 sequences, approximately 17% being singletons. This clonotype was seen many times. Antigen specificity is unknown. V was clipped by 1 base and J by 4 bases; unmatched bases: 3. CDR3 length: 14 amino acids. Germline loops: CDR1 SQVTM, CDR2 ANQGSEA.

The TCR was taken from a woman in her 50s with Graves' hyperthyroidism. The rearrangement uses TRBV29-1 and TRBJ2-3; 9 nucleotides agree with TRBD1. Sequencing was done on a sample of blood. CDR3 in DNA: TGCAGCGTTGAAGGGGACAGGGTGGCAGATACGCAGTATTTT. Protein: CSVEGDRVADTQYF.